This T cell receptor (beta chain) was observed in a study of early T cells in non-severe SARS-CoV-2 infection. About the research overall: The input, bulk RNA from unsorted whole blood, was sequenced, and chains were unpaired. Notes on the study in general: Matching against VDJdb likely underestimated virus-specific expansions, favoring anti-spike CD8.

Researchers attached unique molecular identifiers to individual cDNA molecules. TCRdb itself ran the 5' RACE reads through MiXCR, one entry per CDR3 protein. The sample includes 50,000 or so distinct CDR3 sequences, approximately 12% of them seen just once. This CDR3 comprises 13 residues. Trimming took 2 bases from V and 10 from J, leaving 11 bases between them. This clonotype was counted many times. Antigen unknown. This TCR came from an adult who was a healthcare worker with PCR-confirmed SARS-CoV-2 infection or an uninfected control (not recorded which). The V and J genes are TRBV12-3 or TRBV12-4 and TRBJ1-4; D is unresolved. The material sequenced was whole blood. For the CDR3, the DNA is TGTGCCAGCAGTTTATCACGGGATGGAAAACTGTTTTTT. It encodes CASSLSRDGKLFF.